The 10 T cell receptor beta chains below all came from one sample that was sequenced in a study of regulatory T cells in long-lasting Graves disease. The time point: newly diagnosed GD, antithyroid drugs for less than 3 months. There was RNA extracted from PBMCs, and the TCR library was made from it. CDR3 regions were amplified by Arm-PCR using iRepertoire HTBI primers to build TCR beta libraries. TCRdb passed the multiplex PCR reads through MiXCR, listing each CDR3 protein once. The sample lists about 360,000 distinct CDR3 sequences; 16% were seen once. These data also featured in a second study, about T cells in Graves' hyperthyroidism and ophthalmopathy.

The starting material was peripheral blood mononuclear cells (PBMCs), obtained at new diagnosis, from a patient treated with antithyroid drugs. These receptors were obtained from a woman aged 18-35 years with Graves disease.

Many counts were recorded for this clonotype. This chain joins TRBV20-1 and TRBJ2-1; 8 nucleotides line up with TRBD2. Germline loops: CDR1 DFQATT, CDR2 SNEGSKA (reference sequence). The CDR3 covers 14 residues. V dropped 2 bases and J dropped 5; count of bases not matched to a gene: 5. The CDR3 reads CSARKAGEDNEQFF. For the CDR3, the DNA is TGCAGTGCTAGAAAAGCGGGGGAGGACAATGAGCAGTTCTTC.

There are many counts of this clonotype. The chain uses TRBV27 and TRBJ1-2; D is ambiguous. Germline V gene sequence: CDR1 MNHEY, CDR2 SMNVEV (reference sequence). V lost 5 bases and J 5 bases, leaving 15 bases between the germline ends. The CDR3 sequence is 14 residues long. The DNA of the CDR3 is TGTGCCAGCAGTCCCCTGGGAGAGAGGTATGGCTACACCTTC. It translates to CASSPLGERYGYTF.

This clonotype came up a few times. CDR3 amino acids: CASRDGNYGYTF. CDR3 in DNA: TGTGCCAGCCGGGACGGGAACTATGGCTACACCTTC. The gene calls are TRBV12-3 or TRBV12-4 and TRBJ1-2, with D tentatively TRBD1 (5 bases). V gave up 8 bases and J gave up 2 bases, with 9 bases separating them. This CDR3 has 12 residues.

This chain connects TRBV5-1 to TRBJ2-3; 10 positions agree with TRBD2. This CDR3 has 17 residues. CDR1 SGHRS and CDR2 YFSETQ come from the germline V gene. With V trimmed by 6 bases and J by 0 bases, 10 bases remained unmatched. The CDR3: CASNRASGGPSTDTQYF. The CDR3 coding sequence is TGCGCCAGCAACCGGGCTAGCGGGGGCCCCAGCACAGATACGCAGTATTTT.

The sample holds many counts of this clonotype. The chain joins TRBV10-3 to TRBJ2-7; 9 positions agree with TRBD1. The CDR3 loop spans 15 amino acids. V lost 0 bases to trimming and J lost 5 bases; unmatched junction nucleotides: 5. CDR1 ENHRY and CDR2 SYGVKD come from the germline V gene. CDR3 loop: CAISESGQGFHEQYF. The CDR3 region has the DNA TGTGCCATCAGTGAGTCGGGACAGGGTTTCCACGAGCAGTACTTC.

This clonotype was seen only a few times. The genes are TRBV12-5 and TRBJ2-3; D remains unclear. Trimming left V 0 bases short and J 2 bases short, with 9 bases between. CDR3 length: 15 amino acids. Germline CDR1 is LGHNT and CDR2 is FRNRAP. CDR3 region: CASGLVSLLTDTQYF. As DNA, the CDR3 is TGTGCTAGTGGTTTGGTAAGCTTACTCACAGATACGCAGTATTTT.

The J gene is TRBJ1-6, the V gene TRBV4-2, with D uncertain. Germline V CDR1 and CDR2: LGHNA, YNFKEQ. The CDR3 totals 15 residues. Trimming cost V 0 bases and J 7 bases, with 10 bases left between them. Here the CDR3 reads CASSQESRFNSPLHF. Here the CDR3 DNA reads TGTGCCAGCAGCCAAGAGTCGAGATTCAATTCACCCCTCCACTTT.

The J gene is TRBJ2-1, the V gene TRBV3-1; TRBD1 aligns across 10 bases. Matching the DNA end better, TRBJ2-5 makes the J call doubtful. CDR3 length: 15 amino acids. Per germline, CDR1 LGHDT and CDR2 YNNKEL (reference sequence). CDR3 DNA sequence: TGTGCCAGCAGCCCAGGACAGGGGGACCAAGAGACCCAGTACTTC. This sequence encodes CASSPGQGDQETQYF.

The chain links TRBV20-1 to TRBJ2-3; 11 positions match TRBD2. Germline assignment: CDR1 DFQATT and CDR2 SNEGSKA (reference sequence). J was trimmed by 0 bases and V by 7 bases; bases with no gene match: 21. The CDR3 sequence is 20 residues long. Here the CDR3 reads CSGILKDLSGGEISTDTQYF. CDR3 sequence (DNA): TGCAGTGGGATTCTAAAAGACCTTAGCGGGGGGGAAATTAGCACAGATACGCAGTATTTT.

Concerning this clonotype itself: The CDR3 carries no conserved terminal phenylalanine or tryptophan, so it likely arises from a read error. The chain links TRBV4-2 to TRBJ1-1; D is possibly TRBD1 (5 bases). Per germline, CDR1 LGHNA and CDR2 YNFKEQ. This CDR3 has 15 amino acids. Trimming stripped 1 base from V and 8 bases from J, with 17 bases between. The CDR3 coding sequence is TGTGCCAGCAGCCAAGTCATGGAGGGAGAGGGGGAAGCTTTCCCT. Amino acid sequence: CASSQVMEGEGEAFP.